This passage covers 32 T cell receptor beta chains from one sample sequenced in a study of high-grade serous ovarian cancer treatment subgroups. Sequenced by immunoSEQ multiplex PCR; TCRdb stores in-frame clones only, minus some. Of over 300 clones listed, about 78% are singletons. Tumor samples were obtained before definitive surgery or chemotherapy. Sequencing was done on a sample of tumor tissue. These receptors were collected from a human donor with high-grade serous ovarian cancer.

This clone was recorded once. This rearrangement joins TRBV5-6 to TRBJ1-2; tentatively, D is TRBD1 (6 bases). CDR1 SGHDT and CDR2 YYEEEE come from the germline V gene. The CDR3 covers 13 residues. Trimming took off 2 bases at V and 7 bases at J, with 12 bases between the two ends. CDR3: CASSFTGKGGYTF. The CDR3 DNA reads TGTGCCAGCAGCTTTACAGGGAAAGGTGGCTACACCTTC.

The rearrangement links TRBV27 to TRBJ2-1; D gene uncertain. V lost 1 base, J lost 6 bases, and 10 bases lay in between. The CDR3 has 14 amino acids. Germline lookup yields CDR1 MNHEY and CDR2 SMNVEV (reference sequence). The CDR3 nucleotides are TGTGCCAGCAGTTTATGGATAGGAATCAATGAGCAGTTCTTC. This translates into CASSLWIGINEQFF.

This clone has a single count. The rearrangement links TRBV14 to TRBJ2-1; D is tentatively TRBD1 or TRBD2 (5 bases each). V gave up 1 base and J gave up 9 bases, with 16 bases separating them. From germline, CDR1 is SGHDN and CDR2 FVKESK. The CDR3 consists of 15 residues. The CDR3: CASSQVMKGAGEQFF. In DNA, the CDR3 is TGTGCCAGCAGCCAAGTAATGAAAGGGGCGGGTGAGCAGTTCTTC.

V usage is TRBV9 and J usage is TRBJ2-1; tentatively, D is TRBD2 (5 bases). Deletions cut 5 bases from V and 0 bases from J, with 15 bases between. Germline CDR1 and CDR2: SGDLS and YYNGEE. The CDR3 is 16 amino acids. DNA for the CDR3: TGTGCCAGCAGTCCCGGCGGAGCGGCCTCCTACAATGAGCAGTTCTTC. Protein product: CASSPGGAASYNEQFF.

Sample share makes this clone hyperexpanded. V usage is TRBV5-4 and J usage is TRBJ2-7; 13 bases fit TRBD2. The V and J ends lost 2 bases and 7 bases, in that order; junction bases with no gene match: 6. Per the germline V gene, CDR1 is SGHNT and CDR2 is YYREEE (reference sequence). The CDR3 is 15 amino acids. CDR3 sequence reads: CASSLLAGGPGEQYF. CDR3 coding DNA: TGTGCCAGCAGCTTACTAGCGGGAGGGCCGGGTGAGCAGTACTTC.

This clone was seen a single time. V gene TRBV27 combines with J gene TRBJ1-1; unclear D gene. With 3 bases removed from V and 7 bases from J, the gap between germline ends came to 9 bases. The CDR3 is 12 amino acids. The germline gives CDR1 MNHEY, CDR2 SMNVEV (reference sequence). The CDR3 bases are TGTGCCAGCAGTTTTCCGAACGATGAAGCTTTCTTT. Amino acids: CASSFPNDEAFF.

The rearrangement uses TRBV19 and TRBJ1-2; the D is unclear. CDR1 is LNHDA and CDR2 is SQIVND in the germline V gene (reference sequence). This CDR3 region has 11 residues. The V end lost 8 bases, the J end lost 5 bases, and 9 bases lay between the germline ends. The CDR3, as DNA: TGTGCCAGTCCCCCGCATTATGGCTACACCTTC. Encoded protein: CASPPHYGYTF.

The rearrangement uses TRBV11-1 and TRBJ1-1, with D possibly TRBD1 on 6 matching bases. The V and J ends lost 5 bases and 4 bases respectively, with 11 bases between them. Germline lookup yields CDR1 SGHAT and CDR2 FQDESV (reference sequence). This CDR3 has 13 residues. The CDR3 reads CASSVGGVTEAFF. The CDR3 DNA sequence: TGTGCCAGCAGCGTAGGGGGGGTCACTGAAGCTTTCTTT.

This clone was observed a handful of times. The chain is built from TRBV4-1 and TRBJ2-7, with 8 bases matching TRBD2. CDR1 MGHRA and CDR2 YSYEKL come from the germline V gene. The CDR3 consists of 15 residues. V shed 5 bases and J 2 bases; nucleotides not matched to a gene: 8. The DNA of the CDR3 is TGCGCCAGCAGCGCCCTAGCGGGCGGTCCCTACGAGCAGTACTTC. As protein: CASSALAGGPYEQYF.

In its sample, this clone was seen a few times. The chain carries TRBV7-9 and TRBJ2-3; weak D call: TRBD2 (6 bases). Germline CDR1 and CDR2: SEHNR and FQNEAQ (reference sequence). This CDR3 region has 15 residues. V shed 2 bases and J shed 2 bases, with 11 bases lying between them. The CDR3: CASSLLAPTTDTQYF. DNA for the CDR3: TGTGCCAGCAGCTTACTAGCGCCCACCACAGATACGCAGTATTTT. The whole variable domain, filled in from reference TRBV7-9 and TRBJ2-3, reads DTGVSQNPRHKITKRGQNVTFRCDPISEHNRLYWYRQTLGQGPEFLTYFQNEAQLEKSRLLSDRFSAERPKGSFSTLEIQRTEQGDSAMYLCASSLLAPTTDTQYFGPGTRLTVL.

With respect to this clone: At one end the junction does not follow the germline gene, possibly because of a read error. V usage is TRBV7-7 and J usage is TRBJ2-7; a possible D gene is TRBD1 (6 bases). The CDR3 totals 13 residues. Germline assignment: CDR1 SSHAT and CDR2 FNYEAQ (reference sequence). This CDR3 reads CASSPVGGYEQYF. Written as DNA, the CDR3 is TGTGCTAGCAGCCCCGTAGGGGGATACGAGCAGTACTTC.

The chain couples TRBV11-3 to TRBJ1-6, with D possibly being TRBD1 (5 bases). Germline V lookup: CDR1 SGHNT, CDR2 YENEEA. With 0 bases removed from V and 7 bases from J, the gap between germline ends came to 16 bases. CDR3 length equals 17 residues. The CDR3 DNA follows: TGTGCCAGCAGCTTAGATCTCGGCGGGACGGTGAATTCACCCCTCCACTTT. Translation: CASSLDLGGTVNSPLHF.

V and J are TRBV6-1 and TRBJ1-1; D call uncertain. Germline V lookup: CDR1 MNHNS, CDR2 SASEGT. The CDR3 runs 11 residues. V dropped 5 bases and J dropped 11 bases, with 12 bases sitting between them. The CDR3 region is CASSPGLEAFF. DNA for the CDR3: TGTGCCAGCAGTCCCGGGTTGGAGGCTTTCTTT.

The chain uses TRBV18 and TRBJ1-2; 9 nucleotides match TRBD1. Per germline, CDR1 KGHSH and CDR2 LQKENI. With V trimmed by 2 bases and J by 5 bases, 6 bases remained unmatched. The CDR3 has 15 residues. Written as DNA, the CDR3 is TGTGCCAGCTCACCAGTACAGGGGGCGGTTTATGGCTACACCTTC. Its translation is CASSPVQGAVYGYTF.

The chain has TRBV27 and TRBJ2-3; D is perhaps TRBD1 (5 bases). The CDR3 sequence is 17 residues long. V shed 2 bases and J shed 0 bases, with 15 bases lying between them. The germline CDR1 and CDR2 sequences are MNHEY and SMNVEV (reference sequence). CDR3 bases: TGTGCCAGCAGTTTAAGGGCAGGGCTCCCTAGCACAGATACGCAGTATTTT. It is translated as CASSLRAGLPSTDTQYF.

The CDR3: CASSLGSTSYEQYF. The CDR3, as DNA: TGTGCCAGCAGCTTAGGTTCCACCTCCTACGAGCAGTACTTC. The rearrangement links TRBV11-2 to TRBJ2-7; D is ambiguous. The CDR3 runs 14 residues. The ends were cut back, 1 base at V and 0 bases at J, with 7 bases in the middle. Germline V gives CDR1 SGHAT, CDR2 FQNNGV.

This clone was seen only once. V gene TRBV5-4 combines with J gene TRBJ2-1; 7 bases fit TRBD2. V gave up 4 bases and J gave up 6 bases; unmatched junction bases: 16. There are 17 residues in the CDR3. CDR1 is SGHNT, CDR2 YYREEE, per germline (reference sequence). Here the CDR3 DNA reads TGTGCCAGCAGCACCCAGCGGGGCGGGAGAGGTGGCAATGAGCAGTTCTTC. It encodes CASSTQRGGRGGNEQFF.

CDR3 in DNA: TGTGCCAGCAGCTTAGGTCTGACGAGGAGGGACGAGCAGTACTTC. Translating gives CASSLGLTRRDEQYF. The rearrangement uses TRBV7-2 and TRBJ2-7; perhaps TRBD2 as D (6 bases). The length of the CDR3 is 15 residues. V was clipped by 1 base and J by 5 bases, with 15 bases between them. Germline CDR1 is SGHTA and CDR2 is FQGNSA.

V usage is TRBV7-3 and J usage is TRBJ1-2, with 12 nucleotides matching TRBD1. The germline gives CDR1 SGHTA, CDR2 FQGTGA. The ends lost 5 bases at V and 7 bases at J; junction bases unmatched: 8. This CDR3 is 15 amino acids long. CDR3 in amino acids: CASSPGQGAFGGYTF. CDR3 nucleotides: TGTGCCAGCAGCCCGGGACAGGGGGCATTCGGTGGCTACACCTTC.

The V and J genes are TRBV27 and TRBJ2-7, with 9 bases that match TRBD2. Germline values: CDR1 MNHEY, CDR2 SMNVEV (reference sequence). This CDR3 has 14 residues. V dropped 5 bases and J dropped 2; count of bases not matched to a gene: 4. The CDR3 DNA reads TGTGCCAGCAGTGGGCGGGAGGGCCCCTACGAGCAGTACTTC. Protein sequence: CASSGREGPYEQYF.

This sequence joins TRBV4-3 and TRBJ2-7; the D gene is possibly TRBD2 (5 bases). This CDR3 is built from 15 residues. Trimming took 4 bases from V and 2 from J, leaving 15 bases between them. Germline V gene lookup returns CDR1 LGHNA and CDR2 YSLEER. The CDR3 DNA sequence: TGCGCCAGCAGCCGTCCGCAGGAGGCCCCCTACGAGCAGTACTTC. This sequence encodes CASSRPQEAPYEQYF.

The chain uses TRBV13 and TRBJ2-1; D perhaps matches TRBD2 (8 bases). From germline, CDR1 is PRHDT and CDR2 FYEKMQ (reference sequence). The CDR3 totals 15 residues. V lost 2 bases and J lost 8, with 16 bases in between. CDR3 sequence: CASSLRGLGGDEQFF. The CDR3 DNA reads as TGTGCCAGCAGCTTACGGGGACTAGGGGGCGATGAGCAGTTCTTC.

The V call is TRBV7-9, the J call TRBJ1-1; D unclear. The germline V gene has CDR1 SEHNR and CDR2 FQNEAQ (reference sequence). Trimming left V 4 bases short and J 2 bases short, with 14 bases between. The CDR3 is 15 residues long. CDR3 nucleotides: TGTGCCAGCAGCTCTTACCGGGAACAAAACACTGAAGCTTTCTTT. Protein product: CASSSYREQNTEAFF.

The chain is built from TRBV27 and TRBJ2-3; D is possibly TRBD2 (6 bases). Looked up from germline, CDR1 is MNHEY and CDR2 is SMNVEV (reference sequence). V was clipped by 8 bases and J by 4 bases, with 19 bases between them. This CDR3 region has 15 residues. The CDR3 nucleotides are TGTGCCAGCGGGTCAGGGACTGTCGCCGCAGATACGCAGTATTTT. This translates into CASGSGTVAADTQYF.

This chain joins TRBV18 and TRBJ1-3; D not certain. CDR1 and CDR2 (germline): KGHSH, LQKENI. Trimming left V 2 bases short and J 2 bases short, with 7 bases between. The length of the CDR3 is 14 residues. The CDR3 coding sequence is TGTGCCAGCTCACCAGGCATTCCTGGAAACACCATATATTTT. It specifies CASSPGIPGNTIYF.

The CDR3 sequence: CASSSLAGETNEQFF. CDR3 sequence (DNA): TGTGCCAGCAGTTCACTAGCGGGAGAAACAAATGAGCAGTTCTTC. The chain is built from TRBV28 and TRBJ2-1, with 11 bases fitting TRBD2. The V segment lost 4 bases and the J segment 7 bases; nucleotides outside the gene matches: 6. The CDR3 runs 15 residues. Germline assignment: CDR1 MDHEN and CDR2 SYDVKM.

The V and J genes are TRBV28 and TRBJ2-7; the D is unclear. V was cut by 3 bases and J by 5 bases, with 14 bases left in between. The CDR3 extends over 14 amino acids. CDR1 and CDR2 from the germline V gene are MDHEN and SYDVKM. CDR3 DNA sequence: TGTGCCAGCAGTTTGGTAAGCAGGACCGACGAGCAGTACTTC. This encodes CASSLVSRTDEQYF.

The rearrangement joins TRBV7-9 to TRBJ2-7; 7 bases match TRBD1. The CDR3 loop spans 16 amino acids. The V gene end was trimmed by 5 bases and the J gene end by 5 bases; junction bases not matched to a gene: 15. From germline, CDR1 is SEHNR and CDR2 FQNEAQ (reference sequence). DNA for the CDR3: TGTGCCAGCAGCCTGAACCCAGGTCTAGGGGGCCACGAGCAGTACTTC. Protein product: CASSLNPGLGGHEQYF.

The V gene is TRBV18, the J gene TRBJ2-5, with D unresolved. Trimming removed 3 bases from V and 3 bases from J, with 8 bases in between. The germline V gene encodes CDR1 KGHSH and CDR2 LQKENI. This CDR3 has 13 residues. The CDR3 loop is CASSPSEEETQYF. CDR3 coding DNA: TGTGCCAGCTCACCGAGCGAAGAAGAGACCCAGTACTTC. Complete variable domain (other parts from reference TRBV18 and TRBJ2-5): NAGVMQNPRHLVRRRGQEARLRCSPMKGHSHVYWYRQLPEEGLKFMVYLQKENIIDESGMPKERFSAEFPKEGPSILRIQQVVRGDSAAYFCASSPSEEETQYFGPGTRLLVL.

The V call is TRBV30, the J call TRBJ2-3, with D possibly TRBD2 on 6 matching bases. Germline CDR1 reads GTSNPN; CDR2 reads SVGIG (reference sequence). This CDR3 is 15 amino acids long. V lost 4 bases, J lost 2 bases, and 16 bases lay in between. The CDR3 protein is CAWTSEGLLTDTQYF. As DNA, the CDR3 is TGTGCCTGGACGTCGGAGGGCCTGCTCACAGATACGCAGTATTTT.

This clone was observed a handful of times. V and J are TRBV5-1 and TRBJ1-1, with 12 bases that match TRBD1. Losses at the gene ends were 7 bases for V and 6 bases for J; bases not matched to a gene: 4. The CDR3 sequence is 13 residues long. Germline V CDR1 and CDR2: SGHRS, YFSETQ. CDR3 in amino acids: CASRDRGPAEAFF. In nucleotides, the CDR3 is TGCGCCAGCCGGGACAGGGGGCCCGCTGAAGCTTTCTTT. Complete variable domain (other parts from reference TRBV5-1 and TRBJ1-1): KAGVTQTPRYLIKTRGQQVTLSCSPISGHRSVSWYQQTPGQGLQFLFEYFSETQRNKGNFPGRFSGRQFSNSRSEMNVSTLELGDSALYLCASRDRGPAEAFFGQGTRLTVV.

The rearrangement uses TRBV7-9 and TRBJ2-3; no clear D. The CDR3 extends over 12 amino acids. The V end was cut by 5 bases, the J end by 5 bases, with 8 bases between. Germline assignment: CDR1 SEHNR and CDR2 FQNEAQ (reference sequence). CDR3 nucleotides: TGTGCCAGCAGCCCTCTAAGAGATACGCAGTATTTT. Encoded protein: CASSPLRDTQYF.